In this sample, the clone carrying this T cell receptor beta chain turned up a few times. The antigen remains undetermined. TCRdb re-called the PCR reads through MiXCR. The repertoire holds roughly 18,000 clones, with 21% as singletons. The sample originates from a study of metastatic and nonmetastatic thyroid tumors. Whole-study context: Across blood and tumor or nodule tissue, repertoires from malignant and benign thyroid patients were compared with one another. Overall study results and limits: Malignant thyroid tumors reportedly exceeded benign nodules significantly in TCR beta diversity, with the difference appearing in blood and tumor.

J lost 5 bases, V lost 6 bases, and 9 bases had no gene match. The CDR3 consists of 15 residues. CDR1 is MNHNS, CDR2 SASEGT, per germline. All patients were treatment-naive before thyroid surgery. The sequencing input was tumor tissue. The receptor's source is a female donor with papillary thyroid cancer or a benign thyroid nodule (not recorded which). Some clones in this sample may be carry-over from other donors' samples. The rearrangement uses TRBV6-1 and TRBJ2-3; TRBD2 matches at 9 bases. CDR3 in DNA: TGTGCCAGCAGCCAAGCAGCGGGAGGAGAAGATACGCAGTATTTT. Its translation: CASSQAAGGEDTQYF.